This T cell receptor beta chain emerged from a study of tumor T cells in aggressive B-cell lymphoma. Generated by immunoSEQ multiplex PCR, the TCRdb table keeps only in-frame clones and is missing some. The sample has roughly 4,500 clones; roughly 88% are singletons. Trimming left V 0 bases short and J 4 bases short, with 12 bases between. Germline CDR1 LGHNA, CDR2 YSLEER. The CDR3 runs 15 residues. The V gene is TRBV4-3, the J gene TRBJ2-5; possible D gene TRBD2, 5 bases. The specimen sequenced was tumor tissue. This TCR derives from an adult with diffuse large B cell lymphoma. CDR3 DNA sequence: TGCGCCAGCAGCCAAGATAGCGCGGATTCAGAGACCCAGTACTTC. Its translation is CASSQDSADSETQYF.